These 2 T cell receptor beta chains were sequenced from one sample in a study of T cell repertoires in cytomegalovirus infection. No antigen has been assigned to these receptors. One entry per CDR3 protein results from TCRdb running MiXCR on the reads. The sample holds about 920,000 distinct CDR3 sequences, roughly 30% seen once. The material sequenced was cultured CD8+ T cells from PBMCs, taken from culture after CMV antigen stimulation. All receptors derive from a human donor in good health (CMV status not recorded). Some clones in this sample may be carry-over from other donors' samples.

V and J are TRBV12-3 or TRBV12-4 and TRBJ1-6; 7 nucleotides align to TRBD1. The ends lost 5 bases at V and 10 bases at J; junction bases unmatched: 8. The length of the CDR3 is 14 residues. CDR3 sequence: CASSEGQKRSPLHF. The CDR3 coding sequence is TGTGCCAGCAGTGAGGGACAGAAAAGGTCACCCCTCCACTTT.

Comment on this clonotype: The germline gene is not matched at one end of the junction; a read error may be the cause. CDR3 protein: CASSEGQVVKLLF. The CDR3 nucleotides read TGTGCCAGCAGTGAGGGACAGGTCGTTAAGCTTCTCTTT. V gene TRBV2 combines with J gene TRBJ1-1; 8 bases are shared with TRBD1. This CDR3 contains 13 residues. The germline gives CDR1 SNHLY, CDR2 FYNNEI.